The 28 T cell receptor beta chains presented below share a single source sample, sequenced in a study of T cell responses to AZD1222 COVID-19 vaccine. The assay was immunoSEQ multiplex PCR, and TCRdb's table has in-frame clones only and misses some. The data hold 150,000 to 180,000 clones, with 90% observed a single time. Sequenced material: peripheral blood, taken on day 0 of AZD1222 vaccination. These receptor sequences come from an adult in good health.

This rearrangement joins TRBV27 to TRBJ2-7; D is undetermined. The CDR3 is 11 residues long. The germline CDR1 and CDR2 sequences are MNHEY and SMNVEV (reference sequence). The germline V and J ends were trimmed by 11 bases and 3 bases, with 11 bases remaining between them. This CDR3 is CAPSPVYEQYF. The CDR3 DNA reads as TGTGCCCCCAGCCCCGTCTACGAGCAGTACTTC.

The chain uses TRBV21-1 and TRBJ1-1; the D call in the table, TRBD1, was not verified against the DNA. TRBV21-1 is a recognized pseudogene. This CDR3 comprises 16 residues. As DNA, the CDR3 is TGTGCCAGCAGGTCTCCCCTTGGTGGGGGCGACACTGAAGCTTTCTTT. Amino acids: CASRSPLGGGDTEAFF.

The chain combines TRBV7-8 with TRBJ2-5; D is uncertain. The CDR3 contains 12 residues. Trimming left V 0 bases short and J 5 bases short, with 4 bases between. Germline CDR1 reads SGHVS; CDR2 reads FQNEAQ. The CDR3 spells CASSLARETQYF. The CDR3 nucleotides are TGTGCCAGCAGCTTAGCAAGGGAGACCCAGTACTTC. Filled out from reference TRBV7-8 and TRBJ2-5, the complete variable domain reads GAGVSQSPRYKVAKRGQDVALRCDPISGHVSLFWYQQALGQGPEFLTYFQNEAQLDKSGLPSDRFFAERPEGSVSTLKIQRTQQEDSAVYLCASSLARETQYFGPGTRLLVL.

This clone was observed once. The V and J genes are TRBV10-2 and TRBJ1-3; tentatively, D is TRBD1 (6 bases). CDR1 and CDR2 (germline): WSHSY, SAAADI. Trimming removed 3 bases from V and 2 bases from J, with 11 bases in between. This CDR3 contains 15 residues. CDR3: CASSDRGSAGNTIYF. CDR3 sequence (DNA): TGCGCCAGCAGTGATAGGGGGTCAGCTGGAAACACCATATATTTT.

The chain joins TRBV7-8 to TRBJ2-2; TRBD1 or TRBD2 may be the D gene (6 bases each). CDR3 length: 15 residues. Trimming took off 8 bases at V and 5 bases at J, with 18 bases between the two ends. In germline, CDR1 is SGHVS, CDR2 FQNEAQ. The CDR3 DNA follows: TGTGCCAGCGGGAATCGGGGGCAGCTAACCGGGGAGCTGTTTTTT. Translating it yields CASGNRGQLTGELFF.

This clone was seen only a few times. The chain is built from TRBV5-4 and TRBJ2-2, with TRBD1 identical over 10 bases. The CDR3 is made up of 16 amino acids. V lost 0 bases, J lost 1 base, and 0 bases stayed unmatched. Germline V gene data show CDR1 as SGHNT and CDR2 as YYREEE (reference sequence). This chain's CDR3 is CASSLGTGGNTGELFF. The CDR3 DNA reads TGTGCCAGCAGCTTGGGGACAGGGGGGAACACCGGGGAGCTGTTTTTT.

The V and J genes are TRBV5-1 and TRBJ1-2; TRBD1 agrees at 11 bases. The CDR3 is made up of 16 amino acids. J lost 6 bases, V lost 3 bases, and 10 bases had no gene match. Per the germline V gene, CDR1 is SGHRS and CDR2 is YFSETQ. The CDR3 loop is CASSSRPGQGADGYTF. The CDR3 DNA sequence: TGCGCCAGCAGCTCGCGCCCCGGACAGGGGGCGGATGGCTACACCTTC. Variable domain in full (rest from reference TRBV5-1 and TRBJ1-2): KAGVTQTPRYLIKTRGQQVTLSCSPISGHRSVSWYQQTPGQGLQFLFEYFSETQRNKGNFPGRFSGRQFSNSRSEMNVSTLELGDSALYLCASSSRPGQGADGYTFGSGTRLTVV.

In nucleotides, the CDR3 is TGTGCCAGCGGGTACCAAGAGACCCAGTACTTC. Protein sequence: CASGYQETQYF. The gene calls are TRBV14 and TRBJ2-5; D uncertain. The germline V gene has CDR1 SGHDN and CDR2 FVKESK. V lost 8 bases and J lost 0, with 4 bases in between. This CDR3 spans 11 amino acids. Filled out from reference TRBV14 and TRBJ2-5, the complete variable domain reads EAGVTQFPSHSVIEKGQTVTLRCDPISGHDNLYWYRRVMGKEIKFLLHFVKESKQDESGMPNNRFLAERTGGTYSTLKVQPAELEDSGVYFCASGYQETQYFGPGTRLLVL.

CDR3 nucleotides: TGTGCCAGCACCGTGGGGGGGGGACGCACAGATACGCAGTATTTT. Amino acid sequence: CASTVGGGRTDTQYF. The rearrangement links TRBV9 to TRBJ2-3; TRBD2 aligns across 7 bases. The CDR3 loop spans 15 amino acids. Per the germline V gene, CDR1 is SGDLS and CDR2 is YYNGEE. V was clipped by 6 bases and J by 1 base; unmatched bases: 8. Full variable domain (remainder filled in from reference TRBV9 and TRBJ2-3): DSGVTQTPKHLITATGQRVTLRCSPRSGDLSVYWYQQSLDQGLQFLIQYYNGEERAKGNILERFSAQQFPDLHSELNLSSLELGDSALYFCASTVGGGRTDTQYFGPGTRLTVL.

The J gene is TRBJ2-7, the V gene TRBV2; weak D call: TRBD1 (5 bases). The V end was cut by 8 bases, the J end by 0 bases, with 17 bases between. This CDR3 comprises 15 residues. Germline V gene data show CDR1 as SNHLY and CDR2 as FYNNEI. CDR3 loop: CASQLAGLSSYEQYF. In DNA, the CDR3 is TGTGCCAGCCAGCTGGCAGGGCTGAGCTCCTACGAGCAGTACTTC.

The chain links TRBV9 to TRBJ2-1; 8 bases match TRBD2. The V and J ends lost 2 bases and 7 bases, in that order; junction bases with no gene match: 11. Germline V gene lookup returns CDR1 SGDLS and CDR2 YYNGEE. This CDR3 is built from 16 residues. CDR3 nucleotides: TGTGCCAGCAGCGTTACTCCGGGAGGGTTGAGAAATGAGCAGTTCTTC. This sequence encodes CASSVTPGGLRNEQFF.

J is TRBJ2-7 and V is TRBV28, with D possibly matching TRBD2 (6 bases). V lost 3 bases and J 7 bases, leaving 28 bases between the germline ends. Germline values: CDR1 MDHEN, CDR2 SYDVKM. The CDR3 extends over 18 amino acids. Here the CDR3 DNA reads TGTGCCAGCAGTTTTCGGGGGATGGCGAGTCATATCACTGAGGAGCAGTACTTC. As protein: CASSFRGMASHITEEQYF. Filled out from reference TRBV28 and TRBJ2-7, the complete variable domain reads DVKVTQSSRYLVKRTGEKVFLECVQDMDHENMFWYRQDPGLGLRLIYFSYDVKMKEKGDIPEGYSVSREKKERFSLILESASTNQTSMYLCASSFRGMASHITEEQYFGPGTRLTVT.

The CDR3 DNA follows: TGTGCCAGCAGCCAAGAGGGGGGACAGAACACTGAAGCTTTCTTT. Translating gives CASSQEGGQNTEAFF. This chain uses TRBV4-2 with TRBJ1-1; D may be TRBD1 (6 bases). Trimming took 0 bases from V and 1 from J, leaving 9 bases between them. Germline assignment: CDR1 LGHNA and CDR2 YNFKEQ. The CDR3 has 15 amino acids.

The chain combines TRBV5-1 with TRBJ1-4; TRBD1 matches 11 bases. The CDR3 loop spans 14 amino acids. CDR1 and CDR2 from the germline V gene are SGHRS and YFSETQ. Trimming at V came to 2 bases and at J to 7 bases, leaving 1 base not matched to a gene. CDR3 DNA: TGCGCCAGCAGCTTAGGACAGGGGGCTGAAAAACTGTTTTTT. This gives the protein CASSLGQGAEKLFF. Full variable domain (outside the CDR3, taken from reference TRBV5-1 and TRBJ1-4): KAGVTQTPRYLIKTRGQQVTLSCSPISGHRSVSWYQQTPGQGLQFLFEYFSETQRNKGNFPGRFSGRQFSNSRSEMNVSTLELGDSALYLCASSLGQGAEKLFFGSGTQLSVL.

This chain joins TRBV10-3 and TRBJ2-1; the match to TRBD2 covers 7 bases. This CDR3 spans 17 amino acids. The trim removed 0 bases at V and 0 bases at J, leaving 5 bases unmatched. CDR1 is ENHRY and CDR2 is SYGVKD in the germline V gene. The CDR3: CAISESSGRSSYNEQFF. As DNA, the CDR3 is TGTGCCATCAGTGAGTCGTCCGGGAGGAGCTCCTACAATGAGCAGTTCTTC.

The chain employs TRBV6-5 and TRBJ2-7; 10 bases agree with TRBD1. The CDR3 is 14 amino acids. Germline values: CDR1 MNHEY, CDR2 SVGAGI. J lost 7 bases, V lost 8 bases, and 11 bases had no gene match. This chain's CDR3 is CASGTGQGSAEQYF. CDR3 nucleotides: TGTGCCAGCGGGACGGGACAGGGGTCCGCGGAGCAGTACTTC.

This chain connects TRBV21-1 to TRBJ2-7; TRBD2 was called by the table and not checked on the DNA. TRBV21-1 is a known pseudogene. The length of the CDR3 is 14 residues. In nucleotides, the CDR3 is TGTGCCAGCAGCAAAGGGACTGGGCGCGACGAGCAGTACTTC. Translation: CASSKGTGRDEQYF.

This clone was seen a few times. This chain joins TRBV24-1 and TRBJ2-2, with no clear D. The V gene's germline CDR1 is KGHDR and CDR2 SFDVKD. CDR3 length equals 14 residues. V lost 5 bases and J lost 1, with 7 bases in between. CDR3 residues: CATSGQENTGELFF. The CDR3 coding sequence is TGTGCCACCAGTGGACAAGAGAACACCGGGGAGCTGTTTTTT.

J is TRBJ2-1 and V is TRBV9; 9 positions agree with TRBD2. The germline V gene has CDR1 SGDLS and CDR2 YYNGEE. J was trimmed by 7 bases and V by 3 bases; bases with no gene match: 8. This CDR3 region has 15 residues. The CDR3 coding sequence is TGTGCCAGCAGCGGTAGCGGGAGTGAGAATAATGAGCAGTTCTTC. Translation gives CASSGSGSENNEQFF. Complete variable domain (other parts from reference TRBV9 and TRBJ2-1): DSGVTQTPKHLITATGQRVTLRCSPRSGDLSVYWYQQSLDQGLQFLIQYYNGEERAKGNILERFSAQQFPDLHSELNLSSLELGDSALYFCASSGSGSENNEQFFGPGTRLTVL.

V and J are TRBV29-1 and TRBJ1-2; maybe TRBD1 (6 bases). Germline loops: CDR1 SQVTM, CDR2 ANQGSEA. The CDR3 is 13 residues long. The ends were cut back, 3 bases at V and 4 bases at J, with 12 bases in the middle. CDR3 amino acids: CSVDVRDIYGYTF. CDR3 DNA: TGCAGCGTTGACGTCAGGGACATCTATGGCTACACCTTC. Full variable domain (rest looked up from reference TRBV29-1 and TRBJ1-2): SAVISQKPSRDICQRGTSLTIQCQVDSQVTMMFWYRQQPGQSLTLIATANQGSEATYESGFVIDKFPISRPNLTFSTLTVSNMSPEDSSIYLCSVDVRDIYGYTFGSGTRLTVV.

The rearrangement uses TRBV4-3 and TRBJ1-6; maybe TRBD1 (5 bases). The germline V gene encodes CDR1 LGHNA and CDR2 YSLEER. Trimming pared 1 base from V and 7 bases from J, leaving 14 bases between. The CDR3 spans 16 residues. The DNA for the CDR3 is TGCGCCAGCAGCCAAGGTCATAGGGGTAGGAATTCACCCCTCCACTTT. It specifies CASSQGHRGRNSPLHF.

The rearrangement joins TRBV6-5 to TRBJ1-1; no reliable D call. Deletions cut 6 bases from V and 5 bases from J, with 4 bases between. Germline loops: CDR1 MNHEY, CDR2 SVGAGI. The CDR3 has 10 residues. CDR3 residues: CASRRTEAFF. In DNA form, the CDR3 reads TGTGCCAGCAGGAGGACTGAAGCTTTCTTT.

The V call is TRBV7-3, the J call TRBJ1-2, with D maybe TRBD1 (5 bases). The ends were cut back, 1 base at V and 6 bases at J, with 15 bases in the middle. This CDR3 has 15 amino acids. The germline V gene encodes CDR1 SGHTA and CDR2 FQGTGA. Here the CDR3 reads CASSLSVGPGDGYTF. In DNA, the CDR3 is TGTGCCAGCAGCTTAAGTGTGGGCCCGGGGGATGGCTACACCTTC.

V and J are TRBV24-1 and TRBJ2-7; tentatively, D is TRBD1 (6 bases). Germline CDR1 reads KGHDR; CDR2 reads SFDVKD. The CDR3 loop spans 13 amino acids. Trimming cost V 5 bases and J 5 bases, with 12 bases left between them. The DNA for the CDR3 is TGTGCCACCAGTGTGGCAGGGGCTCACGAGCAGTACTTC. Its translation: CATSVAGAHEQYF.

The J gene is TRBJ2-2, the V gene TRBV30; D perhaps matches TRBD2 (6 bases). CDR3 length: 14 residues. Germline V gene data show CDR1 as GTSNPN and CDR2 as SVGIG (reference sequence). V lost 4 bases and J 4 bases, leaving 13 bases between the germline ends. This chain's CDR3 is CAWNIGSATGELFF. The CDR3, as DNA: TGTGCCTGGAATATCGGGAGTGCCACCGGGGAGCTGTTTTTT.

This chain connects TRBV7-2 to TRBJ2-2, with 10 bases lining up with TRBD1. J lost 4 bases, V lost 0 bases, and 2 bases had no gene match. The CDR3 spans 16 residues. Per the germline V gene, CDR1 is SGHTA and CDR2 is FQGNSA. The CDR3 loop is CASSLAGTGVTGELFF. The CDR3 DNA is TGTGCCAGCAGCTTAGCGGGGACAGGGGTCACCGGGGAGCTGTTTTTT.

V is TRBV7-9 and J is TRBJ2-5; D uncertain. Germline assignment: CDR1 SEHNR and CDR2 FQNEAQ (reference sequence). The CDR3 has 15 residues. Deletions cut 5 bases from V and 5 bases from J, with 18 bases between. The CDR3 coding sequence is TGTGCCAGCAGCCCCCCTCTGCGGTTGGGGGAGACCCAGTACTTC. Amino acids: CASSPPLRLGETQYF.

This rearrangement joins TRBV7-8 to TRBJ2-3; D unresolved. The CDR3 is 12 residues long. CDR1 and CDR2 (germline): SGHVS, FQNEAQ. V was shortened by 5 bases and J by 0 bases, with 3 bases between the two germline ends. The CDR3 DNA sequence: TGTGCCAGCAGCCCCAGCACAGATACGCAGTATTTT. Translating it yields CASSPSTDTQYF. The whole variable domain, filled in from reference TRBV7-8 and TRBJ2-3, reads GAGVSQSPRYKVAKRGQDVALRCDPISGHVSLFWYQQALGQGPEFLTYFQNEAQLDKSGLPSDRFFAERPEGSVSTLKIQRTQQEDSAVYLCASSPSTDTQYFGPGTRLTVL.